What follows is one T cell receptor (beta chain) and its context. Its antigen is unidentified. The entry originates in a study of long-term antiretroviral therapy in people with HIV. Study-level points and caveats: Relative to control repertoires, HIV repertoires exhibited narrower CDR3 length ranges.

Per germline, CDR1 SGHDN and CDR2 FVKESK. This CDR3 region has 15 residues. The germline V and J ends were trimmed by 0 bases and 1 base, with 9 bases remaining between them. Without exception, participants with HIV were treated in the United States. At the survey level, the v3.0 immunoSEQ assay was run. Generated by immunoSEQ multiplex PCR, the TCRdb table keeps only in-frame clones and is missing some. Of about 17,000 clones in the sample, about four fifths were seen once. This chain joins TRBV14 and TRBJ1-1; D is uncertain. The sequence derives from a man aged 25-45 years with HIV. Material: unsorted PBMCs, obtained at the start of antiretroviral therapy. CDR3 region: CASSQDLGGNTEAFF. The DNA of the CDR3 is TGTGCCAGCAGCCAAGATCTGGGCGGGAACACTGAAGCTTTCTTT.